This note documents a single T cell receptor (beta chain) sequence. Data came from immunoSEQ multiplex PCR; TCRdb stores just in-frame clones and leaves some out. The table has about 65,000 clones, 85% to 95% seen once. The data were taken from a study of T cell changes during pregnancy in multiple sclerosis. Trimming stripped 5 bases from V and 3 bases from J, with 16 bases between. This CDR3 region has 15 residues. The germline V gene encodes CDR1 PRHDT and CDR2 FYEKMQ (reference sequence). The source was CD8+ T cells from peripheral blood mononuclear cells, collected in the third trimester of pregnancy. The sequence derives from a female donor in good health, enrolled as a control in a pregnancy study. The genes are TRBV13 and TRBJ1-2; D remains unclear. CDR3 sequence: CASSGTGLLDYGYTF. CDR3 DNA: TGTGCCAGCAGCGGAACCGGACTCCTCGACTATGGCTACACCTTC.